Listed here are 14 T cell receptor beta chains from one sample, sequenced in a study of control samples from healthy donors and cancer patients. Data came from immunoSEQ multiplex PCR; TCRdb stores just in-frame clones and leaves some out. Of approximately 90,000 clones in the sample, about 87% were seen once. Sequences were obtained from blood. The origin of the receptors is a woman in her 70s in good health.

V gene TRBV9 combines with J gene TRBJ2-1; TRBD2 matches at 7 bases. Germline V gene lookup returns CDR1 SGDLS and CDR2 YYNGEE. The V gene end was trimmed by 4 bases and the J gene end by 3 bases; junction bases not matched to a gene: 13. CDR3 length: 17 amino acids. CDR3 sequence reads: CASSPRPRAGDYNEQFF. Here the CDR3 DNA reads TGTGCCAGCAGCCCCCGCCCCCGGGCGGGAGACTACAATGAGCAGTTCTTC.

This sequence joins TRBV24-1 and TRBJ1-1, with D possibly matching TRBD1 (5 bases). Trimming stripped 4 bases from V and 11 bases from J, with 19 bases between. CDR3 length equals 14 residues. In germline, CDR1 is KGHDR, CDR2 SFDVKD. DNA for the CDR3: TGTGCCACCAGTGAGCCTGGGGTTCCCGAGGGGGCTTTCTTT. This sequence encodes CATSEPGVPEGAFF.

The V call is TRBV10-3, the J call TRBJ2-5, with D uncertain. CDR3 length: 13 amino acids. V was shortened by 5 bases and J by 4 bases, with 11 bases between the two germline ends. CDR1 is ENHRY, CDR2 SYGVKD, per germline. CDR3: CAISNSGGETQYF. CDR3 DNA: TGTGCCATCAGTAATTCCGGCGGAGAGACCCAGTACTTC.

The rearrangement uses TRBV6-5 and TRBJ1-5; 7 nucleotides agree with TRBD1. With V trimmed by 5 bases and J by 3 bases, 7 bases remained unmatched. Germline CDR1 MNHEY, CDR2 SVGAGI. The length of the CDR3 is 15 residues. DNA of the CDR3: TGTGCCAGCAGTCGGGACAGCGGATTCAATCAGCCCCAGCATTTT. Amino acids: CASSRDSGFNQPQHF.

The J gene is TRBJ2-1, the V gene TRBV30, with 9 bases that match TRBD2. CDR1 GTSNPN and CDR2 SVGIG come from the germline V gene (reference sequence). V was clipped by 7 bases and J by 4 bases; unmatched bases: 2. This CDR3 is built from 12 residues. The CDR3 reads CASAGGYNEQFF. The CDR3 coding sequence is TGTGCCTCGGCGGGGGGGTACAATGAGCAGTTCTTC.

The chain is built from TRBV7-9 and TRBJ1-2; D perhaps matches TRBD1 (6 bases). The CDR3 length is 14 residues. Deletions cut 5 bases from V and 6 bases from J, with 16 bases between. Germline V gene data show CDR1 as SEHNR and CDR2 as FQNEAQ (reference sequence). As DNA, the CDR3 is TGTGCCAGCAGCCCAAGCGGGGGGCCCGATGGCTACACCTTC. Translation gives CASSPSGGPDGYTF.

The chain is built from TRBV2 and TRBJ2-6; weak D call: TRBD1 (6 bases). Germline V gene sequence: CDR1 SNHLY, CDR2 FYNNEI. There are 15 residues in the CDR3. V was pared by 6 bases and J by 2 bases, with 11 bases between. This chain's CDR3 is CASSLGAPGANVLTF. DNA for the CDR3: TGTGCCAGCAGCCTGGGGGCGCCTGGGGCCAACGTCCTGACTTTC.

This clone appeared a single time. The chain joins TRBV14 to TRBJ1-2; D possibly corresponds to TRBD1 (6 bases). Looked up from germline, CDR1 is SGHDN and CDR2 is FVKESK. CDR3 length: 15 amino acids. V was shortened by 4 bases and J by 7 bases, with 19 bases between the two germline ends. The CDR3 reads CASSPLAQGVGGYTF. The CDR3 DNA reads TGTGCCAGCAGCCCCTTGGCACAGGGCGTGGGTGGCTACACCTTC.

This chain links TRBV5-1 with TRBJ2-2; D is unresolved. V was cut by 5 bases and J by 4 bases, with 9 bases left in between. CDR1 and CDR2 (germline): SGHRS, YFSETQ. This CDR3 comprises 13 residues. The CDR3 loop is CASRIVLTGELFF. The CDR3 DNA follows: TGCGCCAGCAGAATCGTCCTCACCGGGGAGCTGTTTTTT.

This clone is a singleton in its sample. The chain combines TRBV19 with TRBJ1-1; D might be TRBD1 (5 bases). From germline, CDR1 is LNHDA and CDR2 SQIVND (reference sequence). V lost 7 bases and J 4 bases, leaving 16 bases between the germline ends. This CDR3 is built from 14 residues. The DNA of the CDR3 is TGTGCCAGTAAGGGGTTTGGGGGGTCCACTGAAGCTTTCTTT. Translation: CASKGFGGSTEAFF.

V gene TRBV12-5 combines with J gene TRBJ1-2; D is perhaps TRBD1 (5 bases). The V end was cut by 0 bases, the J end by 1 base, with 6 bases between. CDR1 and CDR2 from the germline V gene are LGHNT and FRNRAP. There are 14 residues in the CDR3. The chain's CDR3 is CASGLVGHNYGYTF. The CDR3 nucleotides are TGTGCTAGTGGTTTGGTCGGACATAACTATGGCTACACCTTC. Together with reference TRBV12-5 and TRBJ1-2, the CDR3 gives the full variable domain: DARVTQTPRHKVTEMGQEVTMRCQPILGHNTVFWYRQTMMQGLELLAYFRNRAPLDDSGMPKDRFSAEMPDATLATLKIQPSEPRDSAVYFCASGLVGHNYGYTFGSGTRLTVV.

The J gene is TRBJ1-1, the V gene TRBV24-1; 7 nucleotides line up with TRBD1. V lost 4 bases and J lost 1; bases outside the gene matches: 5. Germline V lookup: CDR1 KGHDR, CDR2 SFDVKD. This CDR3 has 15 amino acids. CDR3 sequence reads: CATSEGGQRNTEAFF. The CDR3, as DNA: TGTGCCACCAGTGAGGGGGGACAGAGGAACACTGAAGCTTTCTTT.

This clone has just a few counts. The chain links TRBV5-1 to TRBJ1-3; D remains unclear. The CDR3 is 14 amino acids. CDR1 and CDR2 (germline): SGHRS, YFSETQ. The V end lost 2 bases, the J end lost 1 base, and 7 bases lay between the germline ends. In DNA form, the CDR3 reads TGCGCCAGCAGCTTCAGTGGGTCTGGAAACACCATATATTTT. Protein: CASSFSGSGNTIYF.

CDR3 nucleotides: TGTGCCACGAGGGACAGCAAAACGGACAACACCGGGGAGCTGTTTTTT. It translates to CATRDSKTDNTGELFF. This rearrangement joins TRBV10-3 to TRBJ2-2; the match to TRBD1 covers 7 bases. From germline, CDR1 is ENHRY and CDR2 SYGVKD. V lost 10 bases, J lost 2 bases, and 13 bases stayed unmatched. The CDR3 has 16 residues.